Listed below are T cell receptor beta chains from one sample, sequenced in a study of T-cell memory formation after mild COVID-19. TCRdb independently ran MiXCR on the 5' RACE reads; one entry per CDR3 protein. Here the sample spans approximately 270,000 distinct CDR3 sequences, 15% to 20% being singletons. Sequencing was performed on PBMCs or a T cell subset sorted from them (not recorded which). These receptors all come from a man aged 18-30 years who had mild COVID-19 (a few samples of this study predate the infection). Cell type and time point are not known. The CDR3 runs from the conserved cysteine through the conserved F or W. A D gene is named only where the DNA matches it firmly. Some rows have no size entry. The others give once, few or many, or a class for an expanded clone.

>TRBD1|TRBJ2-5|few|TRBV2
CASGRDRSQETQYF
TGTGCCAGCGGTCGGGACAGGTCACAAGAGACCCAGTACTTC
>TRBD2|TRBJ2-5|few|TRBV7-2
CASSRSGGAETQYF
TGTGCCAGCAGCCGCAGCGGGGGGGCGGAGACCCAGTACTTC
>TRBD1|TRBJ2-5|few|TRBV7-9
CASSTDRGRRETQYF
TGTGCCAGCAGCACCGACAGGGGGCGGAGGGAGACCCAGTACTTC
>.|TRBJ1-1|few|TRBV4-1
CASSYSEETEAFF
TGCGCCAGCAGCTATTCTGAAGAAACTGAAGCTTTCTTT
>.|TRBJ2-1|few|TRBV5-1
CASSLWSNNEQFF
TGCGCCAGCAGCTTGTGGAGCAACAATGAGCAGTTCTTC
>.|TRBJ2-5|few|TRBV4-3
CASSQVGYQETQYF
TGCGCCAGCAGCCAAGTTGGCTACCAAGAGACCCAGTACTTC
>TRBD1|TRBJ1-4|few|TRBV5-4
CASSRRQGTDEKLFF
TGTGCCAGCAGCCGCCGACAGGGGACCGATGAAAAACTGTTTTTT
>TRBD2|TRBJ2-3|.|TRBV18
CASSSSGGATDTQYF
TGTGCCAGCTCATCAAGCGGGGGGGCCACAGATACGCAGTATTTT
>.|TRBJ1-1|many|TRBV5-1
CASSFGGPNEAFF
TGCGCCAGCAGCTTTGGGGGCCCCAATGAAGCTTTCTTT
>TRBD2|TRBJ2-3|.|TRBV6-5
CASSEPLAGGTDTQYF
TGTGCCAGCAGTGAACCCCTAGCGGGGGGCACAGATACGCAGTATTTT
>.|TRBJ2-2|many|TRBV13
CASSLRGSGELFF
TGTGCCAGCAGCTTAAGGGGATCCGGGGAGCTGTTTTTT
>.|TRBJ2-3|.|TRBV24-1
CATSESKTGATDTQYF
TGTGCCACCAGTGAATCGAAGACGGGGGCCACAGATACGCAGTATTTT
>.|TRBJ2-5|few|TRBV4-2
CASSQSRTPGETQYF
TGTGCCAGCAGCCAATCCAGGACCCCTGGGGAGACCCAGTACTTC
>TRBD2|TRBJ2-3|.|TRBV7-7
CASASGGSLDTDTQYF
TGTGCCTCCGCCAGCGGGGGGTCTCTTGATACAGATACGCAGTATTTT
>TRBD1|TRBJ2-3|.|TRBV9
CASSVGTGDTDTQYF
TGTGCCAGCAGCGTAGGGACAGGGGACACAGATACGCAGTATTTT
>.|TRBJ1-5|.|TRBV11-2
CASSLDRRDAQHF
TGTGCCAGCAGCTTAGATAGGCGGGACGCCCAGCATTTT
>TRBD2|TRBJ2-5|.|TRBV27
CASSSLLAGEETQYF
TGTGCCAGCAGTTCACTACTAGCGGGGGAAGAGACCCAGTACTTC
>.|TRBJ2-5|.|TRBV25-1
CASRIDNLETQYF
TGTGCCAGCAGGATTGACAATTTGGAGACCCAGTACTTC
>TRBD2|TRBJ2-5|.|TRBV28
CASSLFLQKRGGGKTQYF
TGTGCCAGCAGTTTATTTCTCCAGAAGCGGGGGGGCGGAAAGACCCAGTACTTC
>.|TRBJ1-1|.|TRBV27
CASSSPLAGMNTEAFF
TGTGCCAGCAGTTCACCCCTCGCGGGGATGAACACTGAAGCTTTCTTT
>.|TRBJ1-2|.|TRBV29-1
CSVDVPHGYTF
TGCAGCGTTGATGTACCCCATGGCTACACCTTC
>TRBD2|TRBJ2-2|few|TRBV28
CASRLPPQRGIGELFF
TGTGCCAGCAGGTTACCCCCTCAGCGGGGTATCGGGGAGCTGTTTTTT
>.|TRBJ2-2|.|TRBV5-1
CASSLVFTGELFF
TGCGCCAGCAGCTTGGTGTTCACCGGGGAGCTGTTTTTT
>.|TRBJ1-3|.|TRBV6-6
CASIRRGQHGNTIYF
TGTGCCAGCATCAGACGGGGCCAGCATGGAAACACCATATATTTT
>.|TRBJ2-3|.|TRBV5-1
CASSLVPGVTDTQYF
TGCGCCAGCAGCTTGGTCCCGGGGGTCACAGATACGCAGTATTTT
>.|TRBJ1-2|.|TRBV4-3
CASSQAEMVSLYGYTF
TGCGCCAGCAGCCAAGCGGAGATGGTTTCGCTCTATGGCTACACCTTC
>TRBD2|TRBJ2-1|.|TRBV6-5
CATRRTSGGGNEQFF
TGTGCCACCAGGCGGACTAGCGGGGGGGGTAATGAGCAGTTCTTC
>TRBD1|TRBJ1-2|few|TRBV4-1
CASSQGTGRYGYTF
TGCGCCAGCAGCCAAGGGACAGGGCGTTATGGCTACACCTTC
>.|TRBJ1-2|.|TRBV7-3
CASSPLTHHLPTANYGYTF
TGTGCCAGCAGCCCCCTGACCCATCATTTGCCAACAGCTAACTATGGCTACACCTTC
>TRBD2|TRBJ2-1|.|TRBV5-1
CASSSLGIAGNEQFF
TGCGCCAGCAGCTCCCTGGGCATAGCGGGTAATGAGCAGTTCTTC
>.|TRBJ1-1|.|TRBV5-1
CASSLWGRGEAFF
TGCGCCAGCAGCTTGTGGGGGAGAGGTGAAGCTTTCTTT
>TRBD1|TRBJ1-1|few|TRBV7-2
CASSSGQGAGGTEAFF
TGTGCCAGCAGCTCGGGACAGGGGGCTGGGGGGACTGAAGCTTTCTTT
>.|TRBJ1-2|.|TRBV5-1
CASSPGDTYYGYTF
TGCGCCAGCAGCCCAGGGGACACCTACTATGGCTACACCTTC
>TRBD1|TRBJ2-7|.|TRBV9
CASSAGQGALEQYF
TGTGCCAGCAGCGCCGGACAGGGGGCTCTCGAGCAGTACTTC
>TRBD1|TRBJ2-3|few|TRBV3-1
CASSLQTGEGYTQYF
TGTGCCAGCAGCCTACAGACAGGGGAAGGGTATACGCAGTATTTT
>.|TRBJ2-5|few|TRBV18
CASSPRVVQETQYF
TGTGCCAGCTCACCTCGGGTGGTCCAAGAGACCCAGTACTTC
>.|TRBJ2-1|few|TRBV4-3
CASSQATDNEQFF
TGCGCCAGCAGCCAAGCCACGGACAACGAGCAGTTCTTC
>.|TRBJ2-2|few|TRBV7-9
CASSPVGAPGELFF
TGTGCCAGCAGCCCAGTGGGCGCCCCCGGGGAGCTGTTTTTT
>TRBD2|TRBJ2-3|few|TRBV7-2
CASSRRSGDSRDTQYF
TGTGCCAGCAGCCGCCGGAGCGGGGACTCACGAGATACGCAGTATTTT
>TRBD2|TRBJ2-1|.|TRBV29-1
CSVVWAAGGYNEQFF
TGCAGCGTTGTTTGGGCGGCGGGGGGATACAATGAGCAGTTCTTC